This T cell receptor beta chain stems from a study of blood T cell repertoires in COVID-19. As processed by the authors: Reference gene primers were amplified, and this amplification served to estimate nucleated cell counts. Assay: immunoSEQ multiplex PCR; the TCRdb copy retains only in-frame clones and omits some. V, J and clone size reflect that table, while D and trimming were determined from the DNA. The table records around 170,000 clones, around 88% of them present only once. Trimming shortened V by 3 bases and J by 3 bases, and 12 bases separated the two germline ends. Germline CDR1 LNHDA, CDR2 SQIVND (reference sequence). This CDR3 has 14 residues.

Sequencing was performed on peripheral blood. This receptor was obtained from a woman in her thirties with acute or convalescent COVID-19. This chain joins TRBV19 and TRBJ2-7; D ambiguous. The CDR3 DNA is TGTGCCAGTAGTATTGGTGGTTCTATCTACGAGCAGTACTTC. Its translation is CASSIGGSIYEQYF.